One sample yielded the 6 T cell receptor beta chains listed below, sequenced in a study of graft-versus-host responses after intestinal transplantation. These receptors' targets are unknown. TCRdb keeps only in-frame clones here, not all; method: immunoSEQ multiplex PCR. The repertoire consists of more than 65,000 clones, with around 90% occurring once and the leading ten covering roughly 0.31%. The sample was unstimulated CD4+ T cells sorted from spleen or lymph node cells, taken before intestinal transplant. These receptors were collected from a human donor who received an intestinal transplant.

The V and J genes are TRBV29-1 and TRBJ2-1, with 11 bases that match TRBD1. The CDR3 has 14 amino acids. V was clipped by 7 bases and J by 6 bases; unmatched bases: 8. Looked up from germline, CDR1 is SQVTM and CDR2 is ANQGSEA. The CDR3 is CSAKRGTGGNEQFF. CDR3 sequence (DNA): TGCAGCGCCAAAAGAGGGACAGGGGGCAATGAGCAGTTCTTC.

This clone was counted between two and nine times. The chain has TRBV5-6 and TRBJ2-2, with 8 bases fitting TRBD2. The CDR3 length is 14 residues. From germline, CDR1 is SGHDT and CDR2 YYEEEE. The ends lost 2 bases at V and 15 bases at J; junction bases unmatched: 12. In DNA, the CDR3 is TGTGCCAGCAGCTTTCGACTAGCGCCCCTTGTAGTGTTTTTT. Protein product: CASSFRLAPLVVFF. Using reference TRBV5-6 and TRBJ2-2 for the parts outside the CDR3, the full variable domain is DAGVTQSPTHLIKTRGQQVTLRCSPKSGHDTVSWYQQALGQGPQFIFQYYEEEERQRGNFPDRFSGHQFPNYSSELNVNALLLGDSALYLCASSFRLAPLVVFFGEGSRLTVL.

The chain couples TRBV2 to TRBJ1-1, with a possible D match to TRBD1 (5 bases). With 0 bases removed from V and 0 bases from J, the gap between germline ends came to 8 bases. In germline, CDR1 is SNHLY, CDR2 FYNNEI. The CDR3 is 15 amino acids. The CDR3 sequence: CASSEARGMNTEAFF. The CDR3 region has the DNA TGTGCCAGCAGTGAAGCGCGGGGGATGAACACTGAAGCTTTCTTT.

The genes are TRBV10-3 and TRBJ2-7, with 15 positions matching TRBD2. From germline, CDR1 is ENHRY and CDR2 SYGVKD. This CDR3 is built from 15 residues. J lost 1 base, V lost 6 bases, and 1 base had no gene match. CDR3 amino acids: CAIRGLAGGSYEQYF. The CDR3 nucleotides are TGTGCCATCAGGGGACTAGCGGGGGGTTCCTACGAGCAGTACTTC.

This chain connects TRBV6-1 to TRBJ2-7, with a possible D match to TRBD1 (5 bases). The V end lost 4 bases, the J end lost 4 bases, and 17 bases lay between the germline ends. CDR3 length equals 15 residues. Germline V gene lookup returns CDR1 MNHNS and CDR2 SASEGT. This CDR3 reads CASSVSAGSAYEQYF. The CDR3 DNA reads as TGTGCCAGCAGTGTTTCGGCAGGGTCGGCGTACGAGCAGTACTTC.

This clone was detected only once. The V call is TRBV19, the J call TRBJ1-5, with 8 bases fitting TRBD1. The CDR3 is made up of 14 amino acids. Unmatched junction bases numbered 6, after V lost 4 bases and J lost 7 bases. Germline CDR1 reads LNHDA; CDR2 reads SQIVND (reference sequence). The CDR3 DNA reads TGTGCCAGTAGTACAGGGGGCGTAGGGCAGCCCCAGCATTTT. Translating gives CASSTGGVGQPQHF.